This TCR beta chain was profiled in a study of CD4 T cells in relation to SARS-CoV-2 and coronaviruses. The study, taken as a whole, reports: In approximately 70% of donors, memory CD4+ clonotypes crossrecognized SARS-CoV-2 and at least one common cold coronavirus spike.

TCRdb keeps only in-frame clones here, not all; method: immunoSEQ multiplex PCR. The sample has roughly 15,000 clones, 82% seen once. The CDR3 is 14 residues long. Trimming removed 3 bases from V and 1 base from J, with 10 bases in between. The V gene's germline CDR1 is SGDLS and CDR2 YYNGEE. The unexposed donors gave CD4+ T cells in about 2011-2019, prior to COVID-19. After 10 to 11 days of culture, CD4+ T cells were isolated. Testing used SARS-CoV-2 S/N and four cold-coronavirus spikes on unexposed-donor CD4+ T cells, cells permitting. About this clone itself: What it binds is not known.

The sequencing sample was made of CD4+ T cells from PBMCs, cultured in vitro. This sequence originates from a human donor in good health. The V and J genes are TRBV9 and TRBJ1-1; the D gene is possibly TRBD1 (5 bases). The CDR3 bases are TGTGCCAGCAGCGCAGGGTTTGGGAACACTGAAGCTTTCTTT. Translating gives CASSAGFGNTEAFF. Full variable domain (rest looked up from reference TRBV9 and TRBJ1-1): DSGVTQTPKHLITATGQRVTLRCSPRSGDLSVYWYQQSLDQGLQFLIQYYNGEERAKGNILERFSAQQFPDLHSELNLSSLELGDSALYFCASSAGFGNTEAFFGQGTRLTVV.